The present T cell receptor (beta chain) was sequenced within a study of OX40 agonist ivuxolimab in advanced cancers. On the study more broadly: The dose-escalation cohort was around 83% male, with a mean age of 60 years, ranging about 23 to 90.

The data were produced by immunoSEQ multiplex PCR, yet TCRdb's version contains in-frame clones alone and is incomplete. The table includes under 100,000 clones, roughly 92% detected once. There are 14 residues in the CDR3. V gave up 4 bases and J gave up 4 bases, with 14 bases separating them. CDR1 SGDLS and CDR2 YYNGEE come from the germline V gene. Here the sequenced sample was CD4+ or CD8+ T cells sorted from blood, taken in a trial of the OX40 agonist ivuxolimab. The J gene is TRBJ2-5, the V gene TRBV9, with D maybe TRBD1 (5 bases). This TCR was recovered from an adult with an advanced solid tumor such as melanoma, head and neck, liver or kidney cancer. CDR3 sequence reads: CASSLGQGRETQYF. CDR3 sequence (DNA): TGTGCCAGCAGCCTAGGGCAGGGAAGAGAGACCCAGTACTTC.